The next 10 T cell receptor beta chains were all read from a single sample in a study of blood T cell repertoires in COVID-19. The protocol was immunoSEQ multiplex PCR, while the TCRdb copy is restricted to in-frame clones and leaves out a portion. The sample lists under 80,000 clones, about 82% seen once, with roughly 5% in the top ten. The sequencing sample was made of peripheral blood. The receptors originated from a man between 70 and 80 years old with acute or convalescent COVID-19.

The chain employs TRBV18 and TRBJ2-6, with a tentative D call TRBD2 (5 bases). The CDR3 extends over 18 amino acids. CDR1 is KGHSH, CDR2 LQKENI, per germline. The V end lost 1 base, the J end lost 0 bases, and 13 bases lay between the germline ends. The CDR3 spells CASSPRRLSGSGANVLTF. CDR3 bases: TGTGCCAGCTCACCACGGAGACTATCCGGCTCTGGGGCCAACGTCCTGACTTTC. Together with reference TRBV18 and TRBJ2-6, the CDR3 gives the full variable domain: NAGVMQNPRHLVRRRGQEARLRCSPMKGHSHVYWYRQLPEEGLKFMVYLQKENIIDESGMPKERFSAEFPKEGPSILRIQQVVRGDSAAYFCASSPRRLSGSGANVLTFGAGSRLTVL.

This CDR3 reads CASSRESGSRVEKLFF. The CDR3, as DNA: TGCGCCAGCAGCCGTGAGTCAGGGTCTCGCGTTGAAAAACTGTTTTTT. The chain employs TRBV5-1 and TRBJ1-4; possibly TRBD1 for D (5 bases). The germline V gene encodes CDR1 SGHRS and CDR2 YFSETQ. Trimming removed 4 bases from V and 7 bases from J, with 20 bases in between. The CDR3 length is 16 residues. The full variable domain, its missing parts supplied by reference TRBV5-1 and TRBJ1-4, is KAGVTQTPRYLIKTRGQQVTLSCSPISGHRSVSWYQQTPGQGLQFLFEYFSETQRNKGNFPGRFSGRQFSNSRSEMNVSTLELGDSALYLCASSRESGSRVEKLFFGSGTQLSVL.

This clone was detected only once. V usage is TRBV11-2 and J usage is TRBJ1-4; D perhaps matches TRBD1 (6 bases). The germline CDR1 and CDR2 sequences are SGHAT and FQNNGV. Trimming removed 5 bases from V and 0 bases from J, with 16 bases in between. The CDR3 has 17 residues. CDR3 in DNA: TGTGCCAGCAGCCCTTGGGGGGGGCCCACAACTAATGAAAAACTGTTTTTT. Amino acid sequence: CASSPWGGPTTNEKLFF.

The chain recombines TRBV5-5 with TRBJ1-1, with TRBD1 as a possible D gene (6 bases). The CDR3 runs 15 residues. The germline CDR1 and CDR2 sequences are SGHKS and YYEKEE (reference sequence). The V end lost 4 bases, the J end lost 4 bases, and 17 bases lay between the germline ends. The CDR3 is CASSPRTDFGTEAFF. The CDR3 nucleotides read TGTGCCAGCAGCCCCCGGACAGATTTCGGCACTGAAGCTTTCTTT.

The chain uses TRBV2 and TRBJ2-1, with TRBD2 identical over 12 bases. From germline, CDR1 is SNHLY and CDR2 FYNNEI. With 3 bases clipped from V and 10 bases from J, the junction kept 7 bases outside the gene matches. CDR3 length: 15 residues. This CDR3 is CASSEPSGGAREQFF. CDR3 in DNA: TGTGCCAGCAGTGAGCCTAGCGGGGGGGCCCGGGAGCAGTTCTTC.

V gene TRBV3-1 (or the pseudogene TRBV3-2) combines with J gene TRBJ2-3, with 8 bases that match TRBD1. The CDR3 runs 14 residues. In germline, CDR1 is LGHDT, CDR2 YNNKEL (reference sequence). V trimming: 6 bases; J trimming: 3 bases; junction bases outside the gene matches: 5. Written as DNA, the CDR3 is TGTGCCAGCAGTCGACAGGGGAATACAGATACGCAGTATTTT. Amino acid sequence: CASSRQGNTDTQYF.

The chain carries TRBV19 and TRBJ1-2, with 10 bases aligning to TRBD1. CDR3 size: 15 residues. CDR1 and CDR2 (germline): LNHDA, SQIVND (reference sequence). V was clipped by 6 bases and J by 8 bases; unmatched bases: 12. The CDR3 coding sequence is TGTGCCAGTAGGTGGACAGGGGGAGACGTAGGCGGCTACACCTTC. Amino acid sequence: CASRWTGGDVGGYTF.

This clone was seen a handful of times. V usage is TRBV10-3 and J usage is TRBJ2-1; TRBD1 aligns across 9 bases. V shed 0 bases, J shed 12 bases, and the junction held 12 bases outside the gene matches. The CDR3 runs 16 residues. In germline, CDR1 is ENHRY, CDR2 SYGVKD. Written as DNA, the CDR3 is TGTGCCATCAGTGAGTCCGGTGGGACAGGGCGAGTAGGGCAGTTCTTC. Its protein is CAISESGGTGRVGQFF.

This clone was counted a few times. The chain is built from TRBV4-1 and TRBJ2-7, with unresolved D. The CDR3 is 15 amino acids. CDR1 is MGHRA and CDR2 is YSYEKL in the germline V gene. Deletions cut 0 bases from V and 5 bases from J, with 14 bases between. This chain's CDR3 is CASSQDIARKNEQYF. For the CDR3, the DNA is TGCGCCAGCAGCCAAGATATTGCCAGGAAAAACGAGCAGTACTTC.

The chain has TRBV12-5 and TRBJ2-5; TRBD2 agrees at 8 bases. The V gene's germline CDR1 is LGHNT and CDR2 FRNRAP. The CDR3 totals 12 residues. The trim removed 0 bases at V and 9 bases at J, leaving 0 bases unmatched. Here the CDR3 reads CASGLVAGAQYF. The DNA for the CDR3 is TGTGCTAGTGGTTTGGTAGCGGGGGCCCAGTACTTC.